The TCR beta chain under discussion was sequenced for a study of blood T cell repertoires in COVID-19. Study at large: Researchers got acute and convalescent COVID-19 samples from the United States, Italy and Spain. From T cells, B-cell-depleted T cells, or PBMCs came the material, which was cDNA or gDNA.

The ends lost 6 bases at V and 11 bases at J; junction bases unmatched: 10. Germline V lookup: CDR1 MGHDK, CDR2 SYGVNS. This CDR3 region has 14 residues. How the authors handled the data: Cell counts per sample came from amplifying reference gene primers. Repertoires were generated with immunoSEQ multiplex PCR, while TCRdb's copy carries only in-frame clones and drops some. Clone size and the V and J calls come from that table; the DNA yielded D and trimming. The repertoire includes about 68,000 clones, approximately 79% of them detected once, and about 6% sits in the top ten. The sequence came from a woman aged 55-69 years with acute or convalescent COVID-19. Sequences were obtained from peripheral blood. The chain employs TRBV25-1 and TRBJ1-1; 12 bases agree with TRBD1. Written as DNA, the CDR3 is TGTGCCAGCAGCTTCCCGGGACAGGGGGCTAAGGCTTTCTTT. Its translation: CASSFPGQGAKAFF.